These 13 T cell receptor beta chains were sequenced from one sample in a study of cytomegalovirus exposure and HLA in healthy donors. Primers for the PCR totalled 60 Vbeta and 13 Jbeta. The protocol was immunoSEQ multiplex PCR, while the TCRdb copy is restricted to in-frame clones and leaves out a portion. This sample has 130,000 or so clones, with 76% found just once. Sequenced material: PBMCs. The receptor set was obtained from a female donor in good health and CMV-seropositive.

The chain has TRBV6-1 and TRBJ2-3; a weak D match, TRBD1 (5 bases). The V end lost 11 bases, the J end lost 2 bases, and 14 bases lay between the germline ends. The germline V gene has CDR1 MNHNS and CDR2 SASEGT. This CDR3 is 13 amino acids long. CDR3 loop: CAGATAATDTQYF. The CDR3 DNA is TGTGCCGGGGCCACGGCAGCCACAGATACGCAGTATTTT.

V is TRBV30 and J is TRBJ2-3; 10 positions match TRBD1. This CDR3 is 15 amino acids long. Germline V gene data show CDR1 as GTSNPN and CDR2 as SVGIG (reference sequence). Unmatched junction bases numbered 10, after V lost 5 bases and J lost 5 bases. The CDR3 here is CAWLGQGGGRDTQYF. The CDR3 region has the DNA TGTGCCTGGTTAGGACAGGGGGGAGGGAGAGATACGCAGTATTTT.

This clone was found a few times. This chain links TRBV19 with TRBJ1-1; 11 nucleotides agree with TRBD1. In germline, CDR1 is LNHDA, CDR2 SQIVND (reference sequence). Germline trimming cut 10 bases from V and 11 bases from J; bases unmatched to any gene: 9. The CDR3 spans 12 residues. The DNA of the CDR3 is TGTGCCATCTCCGGGACAGGGGGGACTGCTTTCTTT. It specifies CAISGTGGTAFF.

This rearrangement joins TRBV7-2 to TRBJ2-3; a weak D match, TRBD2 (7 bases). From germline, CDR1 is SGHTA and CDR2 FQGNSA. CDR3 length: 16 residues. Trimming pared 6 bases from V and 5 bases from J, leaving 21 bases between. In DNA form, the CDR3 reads TGTGCCAGCAGAAAACAGCCGGGGGGAGGGGGAGATACGCAGTATTTT. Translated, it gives CASRKQPGGGGDTQYF.

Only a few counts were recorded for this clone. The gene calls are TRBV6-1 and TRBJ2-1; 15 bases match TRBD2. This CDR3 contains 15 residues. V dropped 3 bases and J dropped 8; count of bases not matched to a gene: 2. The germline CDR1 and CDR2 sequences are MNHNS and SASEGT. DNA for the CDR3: TGTGCCAGCAGTGAGGGACTAGCGGGAGGAGATGAGCAGTTCTTC. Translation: CASSEGLAGGDEQFF.

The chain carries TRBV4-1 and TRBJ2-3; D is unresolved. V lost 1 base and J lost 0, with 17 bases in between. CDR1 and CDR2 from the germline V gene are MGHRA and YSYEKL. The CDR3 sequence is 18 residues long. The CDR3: CASSQGTALPISTDTQYF. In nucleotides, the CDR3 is TGCGCCAGCAGCCAAGGAACCGCGTTACCCATAAGCACAGATACGCAGTATTTT.

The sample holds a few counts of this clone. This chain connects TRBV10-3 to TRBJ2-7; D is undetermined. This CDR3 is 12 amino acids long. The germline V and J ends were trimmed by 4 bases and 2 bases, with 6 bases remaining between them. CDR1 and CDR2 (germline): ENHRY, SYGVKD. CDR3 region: CAISAEPYEQYF. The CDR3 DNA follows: TGTGCCATCAGTGCTGAGCCCTACGAGCAGTACTTC.

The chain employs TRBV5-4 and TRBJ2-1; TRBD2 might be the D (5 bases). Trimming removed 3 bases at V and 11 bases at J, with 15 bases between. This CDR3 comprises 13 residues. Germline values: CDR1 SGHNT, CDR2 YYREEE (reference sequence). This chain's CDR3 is CASSSPGTSKQFF. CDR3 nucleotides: TGTGCCAGCAGCTCTCCGGGAACTAGTAAGCAGTTCTTC.

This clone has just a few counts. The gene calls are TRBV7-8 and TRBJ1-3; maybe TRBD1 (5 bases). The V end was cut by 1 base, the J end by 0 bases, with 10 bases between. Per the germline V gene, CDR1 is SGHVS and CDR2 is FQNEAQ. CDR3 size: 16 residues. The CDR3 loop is CASSLDGTGSGNTIYF. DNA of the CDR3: TGTGCCAGCAGCTTAGACGGAACAGGCTCTGGAAACACCATATATTTT. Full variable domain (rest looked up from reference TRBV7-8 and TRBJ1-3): GAGVSQSPRYKVAKRGQDVALRCDPISGHVSLFWYQQALGQGPEFLTYFQNEAQLDKSGLPSDRFFAERPEGSVSTLKIQRTQQEDSAVYLCASSLDGTGSGNTIYFGEGSWLTVV.

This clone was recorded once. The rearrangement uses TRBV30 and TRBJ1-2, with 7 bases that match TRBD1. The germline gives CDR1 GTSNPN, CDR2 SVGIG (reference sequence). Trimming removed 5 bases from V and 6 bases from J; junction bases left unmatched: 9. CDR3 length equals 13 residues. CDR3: CAWDRQGGNGYTF. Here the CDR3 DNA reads TGTGCCTGGGACCGACAGGGTGGGAATGGCTACACCTTC.

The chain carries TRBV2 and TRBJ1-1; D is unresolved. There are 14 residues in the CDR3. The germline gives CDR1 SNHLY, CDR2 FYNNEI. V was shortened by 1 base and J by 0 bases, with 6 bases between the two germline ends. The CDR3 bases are TGTGCCAGCAGTGAAGAGACTTTGAACACTGAAGCTTTCTTT. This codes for CASSEETLNTEAFF.

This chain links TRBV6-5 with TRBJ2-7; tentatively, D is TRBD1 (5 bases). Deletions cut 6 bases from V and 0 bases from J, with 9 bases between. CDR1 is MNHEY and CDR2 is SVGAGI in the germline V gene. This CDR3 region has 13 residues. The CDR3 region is CASSQDTSYEQYF. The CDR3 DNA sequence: TGTGCCAGCAGCCAGGACACCTCCTACGAGCAGTACTTC.

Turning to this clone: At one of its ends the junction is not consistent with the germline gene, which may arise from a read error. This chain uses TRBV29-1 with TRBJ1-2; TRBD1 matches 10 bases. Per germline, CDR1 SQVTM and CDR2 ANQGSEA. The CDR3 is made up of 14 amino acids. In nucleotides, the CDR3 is TGCAGCGTGGACCGGGACAGGGGAAACTATGGCTACCCCTTC. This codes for CSVDRDRGNYGYPF. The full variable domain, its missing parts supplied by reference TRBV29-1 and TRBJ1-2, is SAVISQKPSRDICQRGTSLTIQCQVDSQVTMMFWYRQQPGQSLTLIATANQGSEATYESGFVIDKFPISRPNLTFSTLTVSNMSPEDSSIYLCSVDRDRGNYGYPFGSGTRLTVV.